These T cell receptor beta chains were read from a single sample in a study of CD8 T cells in Susac syndrome. TCRdb reprocessed the immunoSEQ multiplex PCR reads with MiXCR, giving one entry per CDR3 protein. The sample has about 69,000 distinct CDR3 sequences, roughly 94% seen once; the top ten hold around 0.25%. Sequenced: CD8+ T cells from PBMCs. These TCRs come from a human donor in good health. The CDR3 runs from the conserved cysteine through the conserved F or W.

cdr3_length	j_call	v_call	cdr3_aa
14	TRBJ2-7	TRBV5-6	CASSGDRGNYEQYF
15	TRBJ1-6	TRBV20-1	CSARPLGQINSPLHF
19	TRBJ1-4	TRBV28	CASGPGGDIFFLTNEKLFF
14	TRBJ2-5	TRBV5-6	CASSWQGIQETQYF
15	TRBJ1-1	TRBV19	CASSIGGTGNTEAFF
13	TRBJ1-6	TRBV30	CAWSSSGESPLHF
13	TRBJ1-2	TRBV4-1	CASSPAGNYGYTF
17	TRBJ2-1	TRBV5-6	CASSLEGLALWDNEQFF
12	TRBJ1-2	TRBV7-9	CASSERFGGYTF
13	TRBJ2-2	TRBV29-1	CSVQDWNTGELFF
15	TRBJ1-2	TRBV7-3	CASSLDPTTNYGYTF
14	TRBJ1-1	TRBV4-2	CASSQEVRDTEAFF